Listed below are T cell receptor beta chains from one sample, sequenced in a study of OX40 agonist ivuxolimab in advanced cancers. Sequencing was performed with immunoSEQ multiplex PCR; in TCRdb, only in-frame clones are kept and a portion is missing. The sample includes 69,000 or so clones, around 80% of them seen just once. Source: CD4+ or CD8+ T cells sorted from blood, taken in a trial of the OX40 agonist ivuxolimab. These receptors were obtained from an adult with an advanced solid tumor such as melanoma, head and neck, liver or kidney cancer. Each CDR3 is given with its conserved first and last residue.

>TRBV6-1
CASSHGTYRMETQYF
>TRBV6-1
CASPGTGDITDTQYF
>TRBV2
CASSVSGTRGTQYF
>TRBV6-1
CASSEDRAQPQHF
>TRBV7-2
CASSAVRGSRETQYF
>TRBV6-5
CASISPGRELFF
>TRBV5-1
CASSLERALSTGELFF
>TRBV10-2
CASSPGMASPLHF
>TRBV5-8
CASFGLGMIRGGYGYTF
>TRBV7-8
CASSPLGQGAGNTIYF
>TRBV10-3
CAIRIGQNYGYTF
>TRBV7-2
CASSLKASSYNEQFF
>TRBV5-1
CASSLENEQFF
>TRBV7-2
CASSPSGTDYGYTF
>TRBV14
CASSHLLAGASNEQFF
>TRBV5-1
CASSSAGGPSDTQYF
>TRBV27
CASSFLGGQSSTGELFF
>TRBV7-9
CASSFPDRDGETQYF
>TRBV18
CASSPSQGLLLSGNTIYF
>TRBV6-6
CASSYSAWGYTF
>TRBV9
CASTRTGITTGELFF
>TRBV11-2
CASSLGALAGELFF
>TRBV9
CASSAGTVGEETQYF
>TRBV9
CASSARGGYGYTF
>TRBV10-3
CAISESAPGTGNYEQYF
>TRBV5-1
CASSPQAGILNEQFF
>TRBV7-8
CASDRVGPQGKYF
>TRBV10-3
CAISETSGSYQFF
>TRBV6-6
CASSAQSYEQYF
>TRBV2
CASSYGGDYGYTF
>TRBV11-2
CASSAFGQNYGYTF
>TRBV5-4
CASSLEREGTGELFF
>TRBV27
CASRGTGQLTYEQYF
>TRBV6-1
CASIGGPYEQYF
>TRBV5-4
CASSLEGRVGEKLFF
>TRBV7-2
CASKLAGGETQYF
>TRBV19
CASSPPDRGGTDTQYF
>TRBV10-3
CAIRTWTSGGLGELFF
>TRBV9
CASSVGSGGAENIQYF
>TRBV7-9
CASSPNSIRREKLFF
>TRBV6-5
CASSYSRDRVGKLFF
>TRBV5-6
CASSLEPTPGNTIYF
>TRBV7-2
CASSWTDSQPQHF
>TRBV2
CASQQNTGELFF
>TRBV6-1
CASSEVITYEQYF
>TRBV19
CASSLFVGQGNRGQFF
>TRBV4-2
CASSPGSGKVNEQFF
>TRBV9
CASSVGWTENEQFF
>TRBV5-4
CASSPGTSGGPGQYF
>TRBV7-2
CASSPDSSHQPQHF